This T cell receptor (beta chain) was documented in a study of T cells after yellow fever vaccination. V lost 8 bases, J lost 5 bases, and 18 bases lay in between. Germline-derived CDR1 and CDR2 are SNHLY and FYNNEI. The CDR3 covers 14 residues. Study observations and caveats: Re-detected after boosting: most primary clones, more than 95% of CD4 and roughly 90% of CD8. Though it reached lower strength, the secondary response hit its peak faster, day 5 versus 15. A small proportion of clonotypes was detected in both the CD4 and CD8 compartments.

Ten or more counts support this clonotype. The antigen is undetermined. Researchers made TCR cDNA using 5'RACE template switching, and this step added a universal primer site and UMIs. TCRdb re-called the 5' RACE reads with MiXCR, one entry per CDR3 protein. The table has about 320,000 distinct CDR3 sequences, around a tenth seen once. V usage is TRBV2 and J usage is TRBJ1-2, with D unclear. The clonotype was recovered from a man aged 18 to 30 who received the YFV17D yellow fever vaccine. This specimen was CD4+ T cells sorted from PBMCs, taken 45 days after the yellow fever booster vaccination. This CDR3 is CASPSDGKNYGYTF. Written as DNA, the CDR3 is TGTGCCAGCCCCTCGGACGGGAAGAATTATGGCTACACCTTC.